These 20 T cell receptor beta chains originate from one sample sequenced in a study of T cell responses to AZD1222 COVID-19 vaccine. Method: immunoSEQ multiplex PCR; TCRdb's copy keeps in-frame clones and lacks some. The repertoire holds roughly 51,000 clones, 89% seen once, with more than 12% in the top ten. Source: peripheral blood, taken 28 days after the second AZD1222 dose. These receptors all come from an adult who received the AZD1222 COVID-19 vaccine.

The rearrangement links TRBV5-4 to TRBJ2-5; a possible D gene is TRBD1 (6 bases). V lost 2 bases to trimming and J lost 2 bases, with 7 bases between them. The CDR3 sequence is 13 residues long. CDR1 and CDR2 from the germline V gene are SGHNT and YYREEE (reference sequence). The CDR3 here is CASSLQGQETQYF. In nucleotides, the CDR3 is TGTGCCAGCAGCTTACAGGGACAAGAGACCCAGTACTTC.

The V and J genes are TRBV6-9 and TRBJ1-3, with a tentative D call TRBD1 (6 bases). The CDR3 runs to 14 residues. Germline CDR1 is MNHGY and CDR2 is SVAAGI. Between the trimmed V and J ends, which lost 7 bases and 0 bases, there was a span of 10 bases. The CDR3 coding sequence is TGTGCCAGCAATCGGGACATCTCTGGAAACACCATATATTTT. Its protein product is CASNRDISGNTIYF.

The V gene is TRBV30, the J gene TRBJ1-2; tentative D call: TRBD1 (6 bases). Trimming shortened V by 1 base and J by 5 bases, and 14 bases separated the two germline ends. Germline V gene sequence: CDR1 GTSNPN, CDR2 SVGIG (reference sequence). The CDR3 covers 14 residues. The CDR3 reads CAWSAGVGDYGYTF. In DNA, the CDR3 is TGTGCCTGGAGTGCAGGGGTCGGGGATTATGGCTACACCTTC. Complete variable domain (other parts from reference TRBV30 and TRBJ1-2): SQTIHQWPATLVQPVGSPLSLECTVEGTSNPNLYWYRQAAGRGLQLLFYSVGIGQISSEVPQNLSASRPQDRQFILSSKKLLLSDSGFYLCAWSAGVGDYGYTFGSGTRLTVV.

The chain employs TRBV3-1 (or the pseudogene TRBV3-2) and TRBJ1-5; D is ambiguous. The CDR3 loop spans 12 amino acids. Germline V gene sequence: CDR1 LGHDT, CDR2 YNNKEL (reference sequence). The V gene lost 5 bases and the J gene lost 5 bases, with 7 bases spanning the gap. The CDR3 sequence is CASSRRDQPQHF. The CDR3, as DNA: TGTGCCAGCAGCAGGAGGGATCAGCCCCAGCATTTT.

CDR3 sequence: CASRPRQGMTEAFF. CDR3 DNA: TGTGCCAGCAGACCCCGACAGGGAATGACTGAAGCTTTCTTT. This chain links TRBV6-6 with TRBJ1-1; 7 nucleotides line up with TRBD1. V dropped 6 bases and J dropped 5; count of bases not matched to a gene: 9. CDR1 is MNHNY and CDR2 is SVGAGI in the germline V gene (reference sequence). The CDR3 contains 14 residues.

The chain couples TRBV18 to TRBJ1-3; D remains unclear. This CDR3 comprises 17 residues. The germline V gene encodes CDR1 KGHSH and CDR2 LQKENI. Trimming stripped 3 bases from V and 0 bases from J, with 15 bases between. CDR3 sequence reads: CASSPRARGSSGNTIYF. CDR3 DNA sequence: TGTGCCAGCTCACCTAGGGCCCGCGGCAGCTCTGGAAACACCATATATTTT.

The rearrangement uses TRBV7-9 and TRBJ2-1, with D perhaps matching TRBD2 (5 bases). Deletions cut 5 bases from V and 10 bases from J, with 15 bases between. The CDR3 has 13 amino acids. Germline V gene sequence: CDR1 SEHNR, CDR2 FQNEAQ (reference sequence). CDR3 residues: CASSDRSEGEQFF. CDR3 in DNA: TGTGCCAGCAGCGACCGGTCCGAGGGCGAGCAGTTCTTC.

The chain joins TRBV12-3 or TRBV12-4 to TRBJ1-1; possible D gene TRBD1, 5 bases. The CDR3 has 13 residues. V lost 5 bases to trimming and J lost 4 bases, with 11 bases between them. The CDR3 DNA reads TGTGCCAGCAGTAGGGGAGGGTTCACTGAAGCTTTCTTT. As protein: CASSRGGFTEAFF.

The rearrangement joins TRBV24-1 to TRBJ1-5; no clear D. Germline V CDR1 and CDR2: KGHDR, SFDVKD. The germline V and J ends were trimmed by 3 bases and 3 bases, with 8 bases remaining between them. The CDR3 runs 14 residues. The CDR3 is CATSDPGANQPQHF. The CDR3 DNA reads as TGTGCCACCAGTGATCCAGGTGCCAATCAGCCCCAGCATTTT.

The rearrangement uses TRBV6-1 and TRBJ1-1; D ambiguous. Trimming took off 2 bases at V and 1 base at J, with 5 bases between the two ends. This CDR3 contains 13 residues. Germline V gives CDR1 MNHNS, CDR2 SASEGT. CDR3 residues: CASSETGNTEAFF. CDR3 sequence (DNA): TGTGCCAGCAGTGAAACCGGGAACACTGAAGCTTTCTTT.

V is TRBV20-1 and J is TRBJ2-3, with D unclear. The CDR3 has 11 amino acids. From germline, CDR1 is DFQATT and CDR2 SNEGSKA (reference sequence). V gave up 6 bases and J gave up 6 bases, with 10 bases separating them. The CDR3 sequence is CSANSLDTQYF. The CDR3 DNA reads TGCAGTGCCAATTCCCTGGATACGCAGTATTTT.

The sample holds one count of this clone. The genes are TRBV5-6 and TRBJ1-2; the D is unclear. In germline, CDR1 is SGHDT, CDR2 YYEEEE. Trimming took off 1 base at V and 7 bases at J, with 5 bases between the two ends. CDR3 length: 11 residues. The CDR3 DNA follows: TGTGCCAGCAGCTTGTTCGGTGGCTACACCTTC. It yields the protein CASSLFGGYTF.

In this sample, this clone is large. The chain couples TRBV24-1 to TRBJ2-5; D perhaps matches TRBD2 (6 bases). Germline CDR1 KGHDR, CDR2 SFDVKD. V was pared by 5 bases and J by 0 bases, with 18 bases between. The CDR3 is 17 residues long. The chain's CDR3 is CATSAGRDGAYQETQYF. CDR3 in DNA: TGTGCCACCAGTGCTGGGCGGGACGGGGCGTACCAAGAGACCCAGTACTTC.

The chain carries TRBV2 and TRBJ1-1; D ambiguous. Germline CDR1 and CDR2: SNHLY and FYNNEI. Trimming removed 6 bases from V and 6 bases from J, with 8 bases in between. The CDR3 sequence is 11 residues long. CDR3 DNA: TGTGCCAGCAGCTCTAGCGCTGAAGCTTTCTTT. It encodes CASSSSAEAFF.

V is TRBV4-1 and J is TRBJ2-1, with 7 bases aligning to TRBD2. V shed 0 bases and J 10 bases; nucleotides not matched to a gene: 6. Germline V gives CDR1 MGHRA, CDR2 YSYEKL. The CDR3 length is 14 residues. The CDR3 protein is CASSQDPGTTEQFF. The CDR3 nucleotides are TGCGCCAGCAGCCAAGATCCTGGGACTACGGAGCAGTTCTTC.

This chain connects TRBV19 to TRBJ2-5, with D perhaps TRBD1 or TRBD2 (5 bases each). Trimming removed 3 bases at V and 5 bases at J, with 19 bases between. Germline V lookup: CDR1 LNHDA, CDR2 SQIVND (reference sequence). This CDR3 contains 16 residues. This chain's CDR3 is CASSIGAEPSYETQYF. CDR3 DNA: TGTGCCAGTAGTATCGGGGCAGAACCAAGCTACGAGACCCAGTACTTC.

The chain has TRBV7-9 and TRBJ2-7, with TRBD2 identical over 7 bases. V lost 8 bases to trimming and J lost 9 bases; unmatched junction nucleotides: 10. Per germline, CDR1 SEHNR and CDR2 FQNEAQ (reference sequence). The CDR3 runs 12 residues. CDR3 region: CASGGREMRQYF. The DNA of the CDR3 is TGTGCCAGCGGAGGGCGGGAGATGAGGCAGTACTTC. Complete variable domain (other parts from reference TRBV7-9 and TRBJ2-7): DTGVSQNPRHKITKRGQNVTFRCDPISEHNRLYWYRQTLGQGPEFLTYFQNEAQLEKSRLLSDRFSAERPKGSFSTLEIQRTEQGDSAMYLCASGGREMRQYFGPGTRLTVT.

V and J are TRBV19 and TRBJ2-2; D call uncertain. Trimming took 3 bases from V and 3 from J, leaving 11 bases between them. This CDR3 comprises 15 residues. In germline, CDR1 is LNHDA, CDR2 SQIVND (reference sequence). The CDR3 coding sequence is TGTGCCAGTAGTATCACCAGGCCCCACACCGGGGAGCTGTTTTTT. Encoded protein: CASSITRPHTGELFF.

The chain links TRBV28 to TRBJ2-7, with 8 nucleotides matching TRBD2. Germline V gene sequence: CDR1 MDHEN, CDR2 SYDVKM. The CDR3 has 13 amino acids. The V and J ends lost 3 bases and 4 bases, in that order; junction bases with no gene match: 2. CDR3 in amino acids: CASSFLAGYEQYF. DNA for the CDR3: TGTGCCAGCAGTTTTCTAGCGGGTTACGAGCAGTACTTC.

The chain links TRBV20-1 to TRBJ2-5; unclear D gene. V lost 3 bases and J 4 bases, leaving 6 bases between the germline ends. Germline values: CDR1 DFQATT, CDR2 SNEGSKA (reference sequence). This CDR3 comprises 11 residues. This CDR3 reads CSARSLETQYF. The CDR3 bases are TGCAGTGCTAGGTCTTTAGAGACCCAGTACTTC.